This entry lists 10 T cell receptor beta chains sequenced from one sample in a study of response to subunit inactivated influenza vaccine. A single record per CDR3 protein comes from TCRdb applying MiXCR to the RT-PCR reads. The table includes 300,000 to 350,000 distinct CDR3 sequences, 22% detected once. Sequencing used PBMCs from blood, obtained less than 22 months after vaccination. The receptors here all came from a man aged 45 to 70 who received an inactivated influenza vaccine.

This clonotype has only a few counts. The chain is built from TRBV13 and TRBJ2-1; no definite D call. This CDR3 has 15 amino acids. Germline-derived CDR1 and CDR2 are PRHDT and FYEKMQ (reference sequence). Deletions cut 2 bases from V and 0 bases from J, with 8 bases between. DNA of the CDR3: TGTGCCAGCAGCTTAAGGGTAGACTCCTACAATGAGCAGTTCTTC. Translating it yields CASSLRVDSYNEQFF. The full variable domain, its missing parts supplied by reference TRBV13 and TRBJ2-1, is AAGVIQSPRHLIKEKRETATLKCYPIPRHDTVYWYQQGPGQDPQFLISFYEKMQSDKGSIPDRFSAQQFSDYHSELNMSSLELGDSALYFCASSLRVDSYNEQFFGPGTRLTVL.

This clonotype was counted at least ten times. The rearrangement uses TRBV3-1 and TRBJ1-1, with D perhaps TRBD1 (5 bases). This CDR3 has 14 residues. The germline CDR1 and CDR2 sequences are LGHDT and YNNKEL (reference sequence). Trimming removed 4 bases at V and 4 bases at J, with 13 bases between. CDR3 residues: CASSPLAGVTEAFF. CDR3 DNA: TGTGCCAGCAGCCCGCTCGCGGGGGTCACTGAAGCTTTCTTT.

This clonotype was counted a few times. This rearrangement joins TRBV28 to TRBJ2-5; 9 nucleotides align to TRBD2. CDR3 length: 14 residues. Germline CDR1 and CDR2: MDHEN and SYDVKM. J was trimmed by 3 bases and V by 6 bases; bases with no gene match: 5. The CDR3 DNA is TGTGCCAGCAGACAGCGGGGGGTTGAAGAGACCCAGTACTTC. The encoded protein is CASRQRGVEETQYF. The full variable domain, with the rest looked up from reference TRBV28 and TRBJ2-5, is DVKVTQSSRYLVKRTGEKVFLECVQDMDHENMFWYRQDPGLGLRLIYFSYDVKMKEKGDIPEGYSVSREKKERFSLILESASTNQTSMYLCASRQRGVEETQYFGPGTRLLVL.

Ten or more counts support this clonotype. The chain combines TRBV20-1 with TRBJ1-6, with D unclear. This CDR3 has 13 residues. The germline gives CDR1 DFQATT, CDR2 SNEGSKA (reference sequence). The CDR3 protein is CSPEADVNSPLHF. CDR3 bases: TGCAGCCCCGAGGCGGACGTTAATTCACCCCTCCACTTT.

The genes are TRBV3-1 and TRBJ2-7; D is perhaps TRBD1 or TRBD2 (6 bases each). CDR3 size: 12 residues. CDR1 is LGHDT, CDR2 YNNKEL, per germline (reference sequence). The V and J ends lost 2 bases and 5 bases respectively, with 7 bases between them. The CDR3 spells CASSQRGDEQYF. The CDR3 coding sequence is TGTGCCAGCAGCCAAAGGGGGGACGAGCAGTACTTC.

Only a few counts were recorded for this clonotype. The chain has TRBV3-1 and TRBJ1-2; D possibly corresponds to TRBD1 (6 bases). Trimming cost V 5 bases and J 2 bases, with 15 bases left between them. The CDR3 spans 15 residues. Germline V lookup: CDR1 LGHDT, CDR2 YNNKEL (reference sequence). CDR3 region: CASSTGQLGNYGYTF. CDR3 bases: TGTGCCAGCAGCACTGGACAGCTCGGGAACTATGGCTACACCTTC.

The V gene is TRBV30, the J gene TRBJ1-1; 7 nucleotides agree with TRBD1. The CDR3 has 13 residues. J was trimmed by 3 bases and V by 5 bases; bases with no gene match: 6. CDR1 and CDR2 from the germline V gene are GTSNPN and SVGIG (reference sequence). The CDR3 sequence is CAWARDRDTEAFF. In DNA form, the CDR3 reads TGTGCCTGGGCGAGGGACAGAGACACTGAAGCTTTCTTT. Based on the CDR3 plus reference TRBV30 and TRBJ1-1, the full variable domain is SQTIHQWPATLVQPVGSPLSLECTVEGTSNPNLYWYRQAAGRGLQLLFYSVGIGQISSEVPQNLSASRPQDRQFILSSKKLLLSDSGFYLCAWARDRDTEAFFGQGTRLTVV.

The rearrangement joins TRBV7-2 to TRBJ2-3, with 11 bases matching TRBD2. The V gene's germline CDR1 is SGHTA and CDR2 FQGNSA. The V gene end was trimmed by 6 bases and the J gene end by 1 base; junction bases not matched to a gene: 3. The CDR3 spans 15 residues. The CDR3 nucleotides are TGTGCCAGCAGTATGGGACTAGCGGGCACAGATACGCAGTATTTT. It yields the protein CASSMGLAGTDTQYF.

This clonotype was seen just once. The gene calls are TRBV11-2 and TRBJ2-7; D not certain. The CDR3 has 16 residues. Trimming removed 0 bases from V and 4 bases from J, with 16 bases in between. Germline V gene data show CDR1 as SGHAT and CDR2 as FQNNGV. In DNA, the CDR3 is TGTGCCAGCAGCTTAGAACGTACACCCTCCCCTTACGAGCAGTACTTC. Translated, it gives CASSLERTPSPYEQYF.

The chain has TRBV6-5 and TRBJ2-1; a weak D match, TRBD1 (5 bases). Germline V gives CDR1 MNHEY, CDR2 SVGAGI. The CDR3 loop spans 14 amino acids. The ends were cut back, 2 bases at V and 8 bases at J, with 13 bases in the middle. DNA for the CDR3: TGTGCCAGCAGTTACCAACAGGAGTCGCATGAGCAGTTCTTC. This codes for CASSYQQESHEQFF.